This T cell receptor beta chain was profiled in a study of T cell responses to AZD1222 COVID-19 vaccine. Notes on this clone: The antigen is not known.

TCRdb's copy holds only in-frame clones and misses some; the assay was immunoSEQ multiplex PCR. The data show 160,000 or so clones, around 90% seen once. Study-wide results and limits: Sampling captured repertoires only after the peak T cell response. The sample set comprised mostly white British donors with more females, and clonal diversity was possibly underestimated. Only a handful of individuals given AZD1222 were seropositive at baseline.

Germline CDR1 MDHEN, CDR2 SYDVKM. Trimming pared 2 bases from V and 7 bases from J, leaving 9 bases between. The CDR3 runs 12 residues. The rearrangement uses TRBV28 and TRBJ2-7, with D possibly being TRBD2 (6 bases). The source is an adult in good health. This sample comprised peripheral blood, obtained on day 0 of AZD1222 vaccination. The CDR3 spells CASSLVGREQYF. CDR3 bases: TGTGCCAGCAGTTTAGTCGGGAGAGAGCAGTACTTC.